This T cell receptor beta chain was identified in a study of a mutant IDH1 vaccine in newly diagnosed glioma. TCRdb's copy holds only in-frame clones and misses some; the assay was immunoSEQ multiplex PCR. Of tens of thousands of clones listed, approximately 92% are singletons. Time point reported: baseline, week 1 (first vaccination visit). Treatment reported: pre-vaccination baseline after standard-of-care therapy. This CDR3 is built from 13 residues. CDR1 is SSHAT and CDR2 is FNYEAQ in the germline V gene (reference sequence). On this clone: At one end, the junction sequence differs from germline, possibly due to a read error.

The chain combines TRBV7-7 with TRBJ1-4, with no clear D. The sequenced sample was PBMCs, obtained from a glioma patient treated with radiotherapy, temozolomide or both. This sequence was found in a man aged 50-60 years with glioma. DNA of the CDR3: TGTGCTAGCAGCCCCGATAACAGTGAAAAACTGTTTTTT. The encoded protein is CASSPDNSEKLFF.